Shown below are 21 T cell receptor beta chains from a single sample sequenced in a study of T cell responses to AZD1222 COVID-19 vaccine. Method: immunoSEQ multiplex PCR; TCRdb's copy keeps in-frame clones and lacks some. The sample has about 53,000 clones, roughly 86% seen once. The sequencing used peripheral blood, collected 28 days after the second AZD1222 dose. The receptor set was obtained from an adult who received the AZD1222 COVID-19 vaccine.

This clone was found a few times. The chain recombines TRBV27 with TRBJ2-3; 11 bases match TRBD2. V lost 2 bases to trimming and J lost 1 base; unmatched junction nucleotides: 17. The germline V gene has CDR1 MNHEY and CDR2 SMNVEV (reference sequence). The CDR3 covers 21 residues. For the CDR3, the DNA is TGTGCCAGCAGTTTAGTAGGGGGGTCCGGAACTAGCGGGAGAGGCACAGATACGCAGTATTTT. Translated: CASSLVGGSGTSGRGTDTQYF.

This CDR3 is CASQLEVRREGPSDTQYF. In DNA form, the CDR3 reads TGTGCCAGCCAGCTTGAAGTCCGGCGGGAGGGCCCCTCAGATACGCAGTATTTT. V gene TRBV5-4 combines with J gene TRBJ2-3, with 9 bases identical to TRBD2. CDR3 length: 18 residues. From germline, CDR1 is SGHNT and CDR2 YYREEE (reference sequence). After removal of 7 bases from V and 4 bases from J, the junction contained 19 bases not matched to a gene.

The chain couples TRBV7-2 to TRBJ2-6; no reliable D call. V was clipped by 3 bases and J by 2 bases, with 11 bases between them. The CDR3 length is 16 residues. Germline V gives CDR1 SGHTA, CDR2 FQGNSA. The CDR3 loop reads CASSLARRAGANVLTF. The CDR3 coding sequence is TGTGCCAGCAGCTTGGCCAGGCGAGCTGGGGCCAACGTCCTGACTTTC.

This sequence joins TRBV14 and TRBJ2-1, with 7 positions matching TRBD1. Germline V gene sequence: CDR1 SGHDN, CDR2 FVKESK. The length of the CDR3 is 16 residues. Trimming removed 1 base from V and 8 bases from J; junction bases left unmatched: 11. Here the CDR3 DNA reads TGTGCCAGCAGCCAAGCCGGGACAGCCACAATCTATGAGCAGTTCTTC. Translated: CASSQAGTATIYEQFF.

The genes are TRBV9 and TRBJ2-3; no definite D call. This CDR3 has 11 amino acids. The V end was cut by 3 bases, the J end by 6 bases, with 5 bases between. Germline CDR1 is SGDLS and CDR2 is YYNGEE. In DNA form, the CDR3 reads TGTGCCAGCAGCGCCAGGGATACGCAGTATTTT. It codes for CASSARDTQYF.

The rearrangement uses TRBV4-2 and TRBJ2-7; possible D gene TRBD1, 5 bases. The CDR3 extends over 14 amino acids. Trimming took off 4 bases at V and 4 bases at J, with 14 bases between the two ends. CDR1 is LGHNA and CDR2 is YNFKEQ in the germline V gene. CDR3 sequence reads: CASSPGPGWYEQYF. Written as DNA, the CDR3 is TGTGCCAGCAGCCCCGGGCCAGGGTGGTACGAGCAGTACTTC.

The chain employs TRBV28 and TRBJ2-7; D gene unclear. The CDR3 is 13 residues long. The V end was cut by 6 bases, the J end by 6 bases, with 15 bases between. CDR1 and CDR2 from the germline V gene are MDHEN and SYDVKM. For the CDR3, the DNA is TGTGCCAGCAGCAAACTTCCCGTCAGCGAGCAGTACTTC. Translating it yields CASSKLPVSEQYF.

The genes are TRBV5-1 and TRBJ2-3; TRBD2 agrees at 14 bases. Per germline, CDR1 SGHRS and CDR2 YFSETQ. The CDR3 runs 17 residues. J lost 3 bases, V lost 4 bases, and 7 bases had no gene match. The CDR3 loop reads CASSVGTSGSSTDTQYF. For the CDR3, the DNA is TGCGCCAGCAGCGTCGGGACTAGCGGGAGTAGTACAGATACGCAGTATTTT.

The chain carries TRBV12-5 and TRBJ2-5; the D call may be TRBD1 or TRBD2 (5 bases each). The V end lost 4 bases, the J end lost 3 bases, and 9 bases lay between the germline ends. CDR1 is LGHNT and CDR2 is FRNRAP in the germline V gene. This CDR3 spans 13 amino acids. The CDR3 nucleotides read TGTGCTAGTGGTTGGGGGACGGAAGAGACCCAGTACTTC. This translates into CASGWGTEETQYF.

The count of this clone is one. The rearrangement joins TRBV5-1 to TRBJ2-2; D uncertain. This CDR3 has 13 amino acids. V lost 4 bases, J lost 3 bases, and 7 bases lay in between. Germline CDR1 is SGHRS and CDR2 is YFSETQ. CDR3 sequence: CASSVGYTGELFF. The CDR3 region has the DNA TGCGCCAGCAGCGTCGGGTACACCGGGGAGCTGTTTTTT.

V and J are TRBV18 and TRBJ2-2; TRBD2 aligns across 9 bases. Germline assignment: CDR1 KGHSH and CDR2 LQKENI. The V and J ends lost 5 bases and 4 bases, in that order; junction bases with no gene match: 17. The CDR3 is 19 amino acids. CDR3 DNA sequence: TGTGCCAGCTCATCACTACTCGTTCGAGTAGCGGGAGTCACCGGGGAGCTGTTTTTT. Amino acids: CASSSLLVRVAGVTGELFF.

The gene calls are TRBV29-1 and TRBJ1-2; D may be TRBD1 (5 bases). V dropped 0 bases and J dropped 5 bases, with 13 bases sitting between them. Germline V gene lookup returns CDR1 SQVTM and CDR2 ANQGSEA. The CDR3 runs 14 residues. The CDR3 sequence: CSVEEPAGRYGYTF. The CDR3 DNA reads TGCAGCGTTGAAGAACCGGCAGGGAGATATGGCTACACCTTC.

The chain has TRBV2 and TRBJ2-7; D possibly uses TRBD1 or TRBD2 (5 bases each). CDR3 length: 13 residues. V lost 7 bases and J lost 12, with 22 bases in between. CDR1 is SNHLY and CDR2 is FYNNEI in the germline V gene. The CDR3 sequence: CASKGARERWSYF. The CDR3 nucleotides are TGTGCCAGCAAAGGGGCCCGGGAACGGTGGTCGTACTTC.

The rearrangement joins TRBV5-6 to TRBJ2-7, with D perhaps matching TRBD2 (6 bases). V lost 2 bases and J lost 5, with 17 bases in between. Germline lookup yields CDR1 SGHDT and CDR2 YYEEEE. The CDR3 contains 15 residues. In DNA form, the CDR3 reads TGTGCCAGCAGCTTAGGCCCCGGGAGCATCCACGAGCAGTACTTC. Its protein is CASSLGPGSIHEQYF. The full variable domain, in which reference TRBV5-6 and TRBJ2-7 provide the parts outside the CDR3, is DAGVTQSPTHLIKTRGQQVTLRCSPKSGHDTVSWYQQALGQGPQFIFQYYEEEERQRGNFPDRFSGHQFPNYSSELNVNALLLGDSALYLCASSLGPGSIHEQYFGPGTRLTVT.

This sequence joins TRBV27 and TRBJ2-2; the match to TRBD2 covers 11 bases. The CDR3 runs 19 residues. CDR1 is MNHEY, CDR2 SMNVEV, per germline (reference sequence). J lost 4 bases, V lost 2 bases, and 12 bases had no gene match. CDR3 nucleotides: TGTGCCAGCAGTTTACTCCGGACTAGCGGGCCTATGGGCACCGGGGAGCTGTTTTTT. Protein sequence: CASSLLRTSGPMGTGELFF.

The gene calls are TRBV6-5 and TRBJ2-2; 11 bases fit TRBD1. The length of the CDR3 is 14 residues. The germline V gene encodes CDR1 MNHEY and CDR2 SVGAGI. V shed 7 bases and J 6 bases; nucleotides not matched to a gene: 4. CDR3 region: CASKGQGGAGELFF. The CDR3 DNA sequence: TGTGCCAGCAAGGGACAGGGGGGTGCCGGGGAGCTGTTTTTT.

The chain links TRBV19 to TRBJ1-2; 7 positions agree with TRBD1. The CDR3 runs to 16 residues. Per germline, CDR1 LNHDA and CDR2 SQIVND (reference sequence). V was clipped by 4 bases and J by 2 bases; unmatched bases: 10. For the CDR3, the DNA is TGTGCCAGTAGTACAATCCTCGGGACAGCGAACTATGGCTACACCTTC. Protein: CASSTILGTANYGYTF.

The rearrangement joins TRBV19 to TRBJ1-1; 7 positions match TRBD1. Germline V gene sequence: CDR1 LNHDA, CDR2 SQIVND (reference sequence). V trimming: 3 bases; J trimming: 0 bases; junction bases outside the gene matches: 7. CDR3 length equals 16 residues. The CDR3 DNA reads TGTGCCAGTAGTATGGTACAGGGGAGAGTGAACACTGAAGCTTTCTTT. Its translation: CASSMVQGRVNTEAFF.

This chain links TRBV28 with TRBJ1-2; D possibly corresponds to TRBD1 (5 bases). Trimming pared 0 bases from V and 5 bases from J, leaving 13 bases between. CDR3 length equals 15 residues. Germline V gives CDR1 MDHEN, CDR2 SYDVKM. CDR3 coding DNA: TGTGCCAGCAGTTTATGGGGGGGTGAAAGGTATGGCTACACCTTC. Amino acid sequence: CASSLWGGERYGYTF.

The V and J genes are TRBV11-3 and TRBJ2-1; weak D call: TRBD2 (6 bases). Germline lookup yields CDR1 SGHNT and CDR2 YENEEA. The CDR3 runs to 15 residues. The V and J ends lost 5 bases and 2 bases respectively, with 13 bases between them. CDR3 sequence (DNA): TGTGCCAGCAGCCCGGGCAGGGAGGCCTACAATGAGCAGTTCTTC. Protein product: CASSPGREAYNEQFF.

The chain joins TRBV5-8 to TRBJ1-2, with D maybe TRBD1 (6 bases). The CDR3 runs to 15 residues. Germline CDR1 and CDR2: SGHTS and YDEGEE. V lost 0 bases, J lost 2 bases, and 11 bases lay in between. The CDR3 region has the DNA TGTGCCAGCAGCTTGGAGGGAACAGGGAACTATGGCTACACCTTC. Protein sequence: CASSLEGTGNYGYTF.